One and the same sample provided the 27 T cell receptor beta chains below, sequenced in a study of blood T cell repertoires in COVID-19. Generated by immunoSEQ multiplex PCR, the TCRdb table keeps only in-frame clones and is missing some. The table lists about 210,000 clones, 80% to 90% of them singletons. The sequenced sample consisted of PBMCs or T cells enriched from blood (not recorded which). These receptors came from a man aged 35-49 years who had recovered from COVID-19.

The chain joins TRBV7-8 to TRBJ1-5, with 7 bases aligning to TRBD1. This CDR3 has 16 residues. V gave up 0 bases and J gave up 7 bases; unmatched junction bases: 9. Germline-derived CDR1 and CDR2 are SGHVS and FQNEAQ. CDR3 coding DNA: TGTGCCAGCAGCTTAGCGCCTCAGGGGGGTCGCCAGCCCCAGCATTTT. Amino acid sequence: CASSLAPQGGRQPQHF.

This clone came up a few times. This rearrangement joins TRBV5-1 to TRBJ1-1; 8 nucleotides align to TRBD1. Germline assignment: CDR1 SGHRS and CDR2 YFSETQ. CDR3 length: 15 residues. Losses at the gene ends were 4 bases for V and 1 base for J; bases not matched to a gene: 6. CDR3 residues: CASSQGAVGNTEAFF. The CDR3 DNA reads TGCGCCAGCAGCCAGGGGGCCGTCGGGAACACTGAAGCTTTCTTT.

CDR3 amino acids: CASSRAGILNTEAFF. The DNA of the CDR3 is TGTGCCAGCAGCCGTGCCGGTATCCTGAACACTGAAGCTTTCTTT. The V and J genes are TRBV3-1 (or the pseudogene TRBV3-2) and TRBJ1-1; D is uncertain. The germline V gene has CDR1 LGHDT and CDR2 YNNKEL (reference sequence). The CDR3 runs to 15 residues. Trimming stripped 4 bases from V and 0 bases from J, with 12 bases between.

The chain couples TRBV5-1 to TRBJ2-3, with 12 bases lining up with TRBD2. The V gene end was trimmed by 6 bases and the J gene end by 8 bases; junction bases not matched to a gene: 13. Germline CDR1 is SGHRS and CDR2 is YFSETQ. This CDR3 is built from 16 residues. CDR3 bases: TGCGCCAGCACCTCGACTAGCGGGGGCCCGGGTTCTACGCAGTATTTT. Its protein product is CASTSTSGGPGSTQYF. The variable domain in full, with the rest retrieved from reference TRBV5-1 and TRBJ2-3, is KAGVTQTPRYLIKTRGQQVTLSCSPISGHRSVSWYQQTPGQGLQFLFEYFSETQRNKGNFPGRFSGRQFSNSRSEMNVSTLELGDSALYLCASTSTSGGPGSTQYFGPGTRLTVL.

The rearrangement joins TRBV5-1 to TRBJ2-7; 7 bases agree with TRBD2. V shed 5 bases and J 3 bases; nucleotides not matched to a gene: 20. From germline, CDR1 is SGHRS and CDR2 YFSETQ. The CDR3 extends over 18 amino acids. The CDR3 loop is CASRGGLVGGMGGYEQYF. In DNA, the CDR3 is TGCGCCAGCAGGGGTGGACTAGTGGGAGGGATGGGTGGCTACGAGCAGTACTTC.

The V gene is TRBV5-6, the J gene TRBJ2-1; D possibly corresponds to TRBD1 (5 bases). V lost 4 bases and J 2 bases, leaving 10 bases between the germline ends. The V gene's germline CDR1 is SGHDT and CDR2 YYEEEE. The CDR3 sequence is 14 residues long. For the CDR3, the DNA is TGTGCCAGCAGCCAGCAGGGTACCTACAATGAGCAGTTCTTC. Protein: CASSQQGTYNEQFF.

V is TRBV9 and J is TRBJ2-1, with D tentatively TRBD2 (5 bases). V was trimmed by 0 bases and J by 4 bases, leaving 8 bases between them. Per germline, CDR1 SGDLS and CDR2 YYNGEE. This CDR3 is 14 amino acids long. CDR3 loop: CASSVASGYNEQFF. The CDR3 coding sequence is TGTGCCAGCAGCGTAGCATCGGGATACAATGAGCAGTTCTTC.

This chain uses TRBV6-6 with TRBJ1-1, with a tentative D call TRBD1 (5 bases). The CDR3 consists of 15 residues. The germline V gene has CDR1 MNHNY and CDR2 SVGAGI (reference sequence). V was shortened by 6 bases and J by 0 bases, with 14 bases between the two germline ends. The CDR3 region is CASRRADRVNTEAFF. The CDR3 DNA sequence: TGTGCCAGCAGGCGTGCTGACAGAGTGAACACTGAAGCTTTCTTT.

Here the CDR3 reads CASSQVGGNTIYF. Written as DNA, the CDR3 is TGTGCCAGCAGCCAAGTTGGCGGAAACACCATATATTTT. The V gene is TRBV3-1 (or the pseudogene TRBV3-2), the J gene TRBJ1-3; D gene ambiguous. The CDR3 has 13 amino acids. Trimming took 1 base from V and 4 from J, leaving 5 bases between them. Germline lookup yields CDR1 LGHDT and CDR2 YNNKEL (reference sequence).

DNA of the CDR3: TGTGCCAGCGGCAGTTTGGCAGGGAGGGCCGGGGAGCTGTTTTTT. As protein: CASGSLAGRAGELFF. The chain employs TRBV2 and TRBJ2-2; 7 positions match TRBD2. V shed 8 bases, J shed 6 bases, and the junction held 12 bases outside the gene matches. The CDR3 has 15 amino acids. The germline V gene encodes CDR1 SNHLY and CDR2 FYNNEI.

The chain has TRBV27 and TRBJ1-5; D unclear. Per the germline V gene, CDR1 is MNHEY and CDR2 is SMNVEV (reference sequence). Between the trimmed V and J ends, which lost 9 bases and 3 bases, there was a span of 27 bases. This CDR3 is 18 amino acids long. In DNA, the CDR3 is TGTGCCAGTTCGTTCGTAGACTCAGCATCCGATCTCAATCAGCCCCAGCATTTT. Protein sequence: CASSFVDSASDLNQPQHF.

Concerning this clone: A much more abundant neighbour one base away suggests this may be a read error. This same CDR3 is encoded by further DNA sequences in the sample. This chain links TRBV5-6 with TRBJ2-1; possibly TRBD1 for D (6 bases). CDR3 length: 13 amino acids. Germline values: CDR1 SGHDT, CDR2 YYEEEE. Trimming took off 3 bases at V and 10 bases at J, with 14 bases between the two ends. The CDR3, as DNA: TGTGCCAGCAGCTCAAACAGGGTAGGCGAGCAGTTCTTC. Translation gives CASSSNRVGEQFF. The entire variable domain, with the rest obtained from reference TRBV5-6 and TRBJ2-1, is as follows: DAGVTQSPTHLIKTRGQQVTLRCSPKSGHDTVSWYQQALGQGPQFIFQYYEEEERQRGNFPDRFSGHQFPNYSSELNVNALLLGDSALYLCASSSNRVGEQFFGPGTRLTVL.

V and J are TRBV7-8 and TRBJ2-7, with 12 bases lining up with TRBD2. This CDR3 has 16 residues. V shed 4 bases, J shed 5 bases, and the junction held 9 bases outside the gene matches. CDR1 SGHVS and CDR2 FQNEAQ come from the germline V gene. Written as DNA, the CDR3 is TGTGCCAGCAGCTCAACGACTAGCGGGAGACGGGACGAGCAGTACTTC. Its translation: CASSSTTSGRRDEQYF. Full variable domain (missing parts from reference TRBV7-8 and TRBJ2-7): GAGVSQSPRYKVAKRGQDVALRCDPISGHVSLFWYQQALGQGPEFLTYFQNEAQLDKSGLPSDRFFAERPEGSVSTLKIQRTQQEDSAVYLCASSSTTSGRRDEQYFGPGTRLTVT.

The gene calls are TRBV7-6 and TRBJ2-1; a possible D gene is TRBD2 (6 bases). Trimming shortened V by 4 bases and J by 7 bases, and 17 bases separated the two germline ends. Germline CDR1 SGHVS, CDR2 FNYEAQ. This CDR3 spans 15 amino acids. The CDR3 DNA follows: TGTGCCAGCAGCTACATCACCGGGAGTCCAAATGAGCAGTTCTTC. It is translated as CASSYITGSPNEQFF.

This clone was observed once. The chain joins TRBV18 to TRBJ2-7; perhaps TRBD2 as D (6 bases). The V end was cut by 3 bases, the J end by 5 bases, with 8 bases between. Germline V gene lookup returns CDR1 KGHSH and CDR2 LQKENI. The CDR3 is 12 amino acids. Here the CDR3 reads CASSPGGDEQYF. For the CDR3, the DNA is TGTGCCAGCTCACCCGGGGGAGACGAGCAGTACTTC. The variable domain in full, with the rest retrieved from reference TRBV18 and TRBJ2-7, is NAGVMQNPRHLVRRRGQEARLRCSPMKGHSHVYWYRQLPEEGLKFMVYLQKENIIDESGMPKERFSAEFPKEGPSILRIQQVVRGDSAAYFCASSPGGDEQYFGPGTRLTVT.

This clone was seen a handful of times. The J gene is TRBJ2-3, the V gene TRBV5-1, with 7 bases identical to TRBD2. The CDR3 extends over 16 amino acids. The V gene end was trimmed by 5 bases and the J gene end by 5 bases; junction bases not matched to a gene: 14. CDR1 is SGHRS and CDR2 is YFSETQ in the germline V gene. This chain's CDR3 is CASRPQPGLPLDTQYF. CDR3 coding DNA: TGCGCCAGCAGACCTCAACCGGGACTACCCCTAGATACGCAGTATTTT.

The chain links TRBV6-2 or TRBV6-3 to TRBJ1-2; 9 bases line up with TRBD1. CDR3 length equals 12 residues. Trimming cost V 6 bases and J 6 bases; bases outside gene matches: 2. CDR1 and CDR2 (germline): MNHEY, SVGEGT. CDR3 in amino acids: CASSGTGNGYTF. The CDR3 nucleotides are TGTGCCAGCAGCGGGACAGGGAATGGCTACACCTTC.

With regard to this clone: The same CDR3 also results from other DNA sequences found in this sample. The J gene is TRBJ2-3, the V gene TRBV5-1, with D unresolved. V was trimmed by 5 bases and J by 0 bases, leaving 7 bases between them. Germline values: CDR1 SGHRS, CDR2 YFSETQ. This CDR3 has 13 amino acids. CDR3 in amino acids: CASSPGSTDTQYF. CDR3 DNA: TGCGCCAGCAGTCCAGGAAGCACAGATACGCAGTATTTT.

The chain links TRBV12-3 or TRBV12-4 to TRBJ1-5, with D possibly matching TRBD1 (6 bases). The CDR3 runs 13 residues. V dropped 6 bases and J dropped 7 bases, with 13 bases sitting between them. The CDR3 here is CASRGAGHQPQHF. CDR3 in DNA: TGTGCCAGCAGGGGGGCAGGACACCAGCCCCAGCATTTT.

The chain links TRBV9 to TRBJ1-2; unclear D gene. This CDR3 spans 14 amino acids. Germline CDR1 is SGDLS and CDR2 is YYNGEE. Trimming took 2 bases from V and 8 from J, leaving 16 bases between them. Here the CDR3 DNA reads TGTGCCAGCAGCGTTACTACTGGCTCTATGGGCTACACCTTC. Amino acids: CASSVTTGSMGYTF.

The CDR3 DNA reads as TGTGCCAGCAGCCTCTCAGGACTATTTAGCGAGCAGTTCTTC. Its translation is CASSLSGLFSEQFF. The chain links TRBV7-2 to TRBJ2-1; tentatively, D is TRBD2 (6 bases). Germline CDR1 reads SGHTA; CDR2 reads FQGNSA. The CDR3 is 14 residues long. V was shortened by 5 bases and J by 10 bases, with 18 bases between the two germline ends.

The V and J genes are TRBV12-5 and TRBJ1-6; tentative D call: TRBD1 (6 bases). V lost 2 bases, J lost 9 bases, and 14 bases lay in between. The CDR3 has 15 amino acids. In germline, CDR1 is LGHNT, CDR2 FRNRAP. The CDR3 region is CASGLHGRGASPLHF. DNA for the CDR3: TGTGCTAGTGGTTTGCATGGCAGGGGAGCTTCACCCCTCCACTTT.

V gene TRBV21-1 combines with J gene TRBJ2-7; TRBD1, the D gene given by the table, was not confirmed from the DNA. TRBV21-1 is flagged as a pseudogene. The CDR3 covers 11 residues. CDR3 bases: TGTGCCAGCATCGACAGGGCCGAGCAGTACTTC. It specifies CASIDRAEQYF.

The DNA of the CDR3 is TGTGCCAGTAGTATAGTACAGGGTGTCTATGGCTACACCTTC. Amino acid sequence: CASSIVQGVYGYTF. V gene TRBV19 combines with J gene TRBJ1-2; TRBD1 might be the D (6 bases). V was trimmed by 1 base and J by 4 bases, leaving 10 bases between them. The CDR3 extends over 14 amino acids. Germline lookup yields CDR1 LNHDA and CDR2 SQIVND (reference sequence).

The chain joins TRBV19 to TRBJ2-2; 13 nucleotides match TRBD2. This CDR3 is 17 amino acids long. The junction had 2 bases not matched to a gene; V was cut back by 3 bases and J by 1 base. Germline lookup yields CDR1 LNHDA and CDR2 SQIVND (reference sequence). The CDR3 DNA is TGTGCCAGTAGTATTAGACTAGCGGGAGGGAACACCGGGGAGCTGTTTTTT. Translated: CASSIRLAGGNTGELFF.

The chain links TRBV7-2 to TRBJ1-6; the D is unclear. V dropped 4 bases and J dropped 9 bases, with 13 bases sitting between them. CDR1 and CDR2 (germline): SGHTA, FQGNSA. The CDR3 length is 14 residues. The chain's CDR3 is CASSYDNYGSPLHF. The CDR3, as DNA: TGTGCCAGCAGCTACGACAATTATGGTTCACCCCTCCACTTT.

This chain links TRBV6-2 or TRBV6-3 with TRBJ1-2; D uncertain. The germline V and J ends were trimmed by 0 bases and 7 bases, with 18 bases remaining between them. Germline V CDR1 and CDR2: MNHEY, SVGEGT. This CDR3 region has 16 residues. Here the CDR3 reads CASSYSQTGKRGGYTF. CDR3 DNA sequence: TGTGCCAGCAGTTACTCGCAAACGGGGAAACGGGGTGGCTACACCTTC.